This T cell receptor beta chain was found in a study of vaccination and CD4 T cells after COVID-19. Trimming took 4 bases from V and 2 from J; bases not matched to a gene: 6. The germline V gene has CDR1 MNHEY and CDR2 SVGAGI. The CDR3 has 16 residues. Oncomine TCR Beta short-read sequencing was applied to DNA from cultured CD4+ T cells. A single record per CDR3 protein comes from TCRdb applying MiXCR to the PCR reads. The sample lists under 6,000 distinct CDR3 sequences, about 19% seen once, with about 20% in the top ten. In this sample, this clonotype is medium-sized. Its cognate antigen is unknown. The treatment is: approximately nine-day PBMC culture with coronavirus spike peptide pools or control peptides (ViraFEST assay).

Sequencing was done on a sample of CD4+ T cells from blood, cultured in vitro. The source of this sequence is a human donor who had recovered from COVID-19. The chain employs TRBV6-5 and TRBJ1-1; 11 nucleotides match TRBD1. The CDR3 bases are TGTGCCAGCAGTTTGCGGACAGGGGGCGTCAACACTGAAGCTTTCTTT. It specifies CASSLRTGGVNTEAFF.